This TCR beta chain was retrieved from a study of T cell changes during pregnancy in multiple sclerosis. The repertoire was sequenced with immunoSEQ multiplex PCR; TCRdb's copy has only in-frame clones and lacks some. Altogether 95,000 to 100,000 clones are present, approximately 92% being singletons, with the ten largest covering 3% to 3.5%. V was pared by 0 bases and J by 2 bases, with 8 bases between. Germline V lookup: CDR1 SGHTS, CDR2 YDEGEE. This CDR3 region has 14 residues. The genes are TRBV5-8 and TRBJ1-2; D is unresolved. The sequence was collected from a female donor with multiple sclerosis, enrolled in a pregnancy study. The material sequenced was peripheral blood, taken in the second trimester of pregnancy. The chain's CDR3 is CASSLVKRNYGYTF. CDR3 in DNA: TGTGCCAGCAGCTTGGTAAAGCGGAACTATGGCTACACCTTC.